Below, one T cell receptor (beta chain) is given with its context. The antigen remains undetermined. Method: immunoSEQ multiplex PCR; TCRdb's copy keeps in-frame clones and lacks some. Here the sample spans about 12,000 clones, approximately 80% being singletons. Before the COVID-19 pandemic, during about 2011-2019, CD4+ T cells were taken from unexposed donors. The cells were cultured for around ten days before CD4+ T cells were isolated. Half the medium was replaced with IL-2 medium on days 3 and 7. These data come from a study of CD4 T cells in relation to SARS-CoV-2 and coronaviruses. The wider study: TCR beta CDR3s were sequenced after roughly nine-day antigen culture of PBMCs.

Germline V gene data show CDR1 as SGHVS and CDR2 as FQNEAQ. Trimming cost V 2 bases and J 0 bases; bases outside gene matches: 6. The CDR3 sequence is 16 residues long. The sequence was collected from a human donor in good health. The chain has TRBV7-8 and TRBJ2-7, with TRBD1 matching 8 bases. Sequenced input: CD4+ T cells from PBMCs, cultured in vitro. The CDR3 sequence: CASSLRTGQNSYEQYF. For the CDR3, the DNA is TGTGCCAGCAGCTTACGGACAGGGCAAAACTCCTACGAGCAGTACTTC.